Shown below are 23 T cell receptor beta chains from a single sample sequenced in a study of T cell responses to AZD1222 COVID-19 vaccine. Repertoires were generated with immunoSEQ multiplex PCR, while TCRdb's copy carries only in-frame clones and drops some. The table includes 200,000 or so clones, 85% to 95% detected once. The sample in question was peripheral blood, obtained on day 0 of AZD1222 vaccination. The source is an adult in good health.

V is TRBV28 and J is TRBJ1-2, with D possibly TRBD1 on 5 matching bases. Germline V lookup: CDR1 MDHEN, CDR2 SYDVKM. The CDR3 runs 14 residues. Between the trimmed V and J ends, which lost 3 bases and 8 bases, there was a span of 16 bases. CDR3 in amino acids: CASSFIRQGHGYTF. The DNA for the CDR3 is TGTGCCAGCAGTTTTATCAGGCAGGGTCACGGCTACACCTTC.

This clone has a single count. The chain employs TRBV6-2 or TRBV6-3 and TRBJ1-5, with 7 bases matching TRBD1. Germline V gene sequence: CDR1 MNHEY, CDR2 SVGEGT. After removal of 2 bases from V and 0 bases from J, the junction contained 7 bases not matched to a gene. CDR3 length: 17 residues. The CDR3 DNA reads TGTGCCAGCAGTTACGGCGAGGGGGCCTTTAGCAATCAGCCCCAGCATTTT. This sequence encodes CASSYGEGAFSNQPQHF.

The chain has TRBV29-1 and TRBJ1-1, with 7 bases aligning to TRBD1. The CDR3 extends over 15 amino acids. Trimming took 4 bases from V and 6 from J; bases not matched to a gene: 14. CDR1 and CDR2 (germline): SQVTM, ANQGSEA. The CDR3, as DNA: TGCAGCGTTGCCCCGACAGGGTGGGGATCCGCTGAAGCTTTCTTT. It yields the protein CSVAPTGWGSAEAFF.

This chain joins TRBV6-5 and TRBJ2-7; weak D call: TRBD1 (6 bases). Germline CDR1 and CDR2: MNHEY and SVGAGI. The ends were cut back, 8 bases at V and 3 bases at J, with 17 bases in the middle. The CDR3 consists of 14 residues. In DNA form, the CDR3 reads TGTGCCAGCTTCGGACAGCAAGCTAGCTACGAGCAGTACTTC. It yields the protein CASFGQQASYEQYF.

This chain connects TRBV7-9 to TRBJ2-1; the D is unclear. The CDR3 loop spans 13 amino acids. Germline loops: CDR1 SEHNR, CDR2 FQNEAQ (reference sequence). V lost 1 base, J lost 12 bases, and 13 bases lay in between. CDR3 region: CASSLGDTKPQFF. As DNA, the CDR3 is TGTGCCAGCAGCTTAGGTGACACCAAGCCGCAGTTCTTC.

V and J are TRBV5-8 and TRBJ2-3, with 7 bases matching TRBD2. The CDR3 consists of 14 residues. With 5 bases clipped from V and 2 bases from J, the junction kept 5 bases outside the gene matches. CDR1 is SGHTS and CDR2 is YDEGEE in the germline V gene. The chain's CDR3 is CASSASGNTDTQYF. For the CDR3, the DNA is TGTGCCAGCAGTGCTAGCGGCAACACAGATACGCAGTATTTT.

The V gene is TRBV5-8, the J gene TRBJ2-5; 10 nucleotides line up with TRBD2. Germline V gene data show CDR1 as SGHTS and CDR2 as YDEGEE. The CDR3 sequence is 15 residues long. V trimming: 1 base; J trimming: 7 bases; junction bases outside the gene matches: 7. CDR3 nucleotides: TGTGCCAGCAGCTTGACACTAGCGGGGCCAGGGACCCAGTACTTC. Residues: CASSLTLAGPGTQYF.

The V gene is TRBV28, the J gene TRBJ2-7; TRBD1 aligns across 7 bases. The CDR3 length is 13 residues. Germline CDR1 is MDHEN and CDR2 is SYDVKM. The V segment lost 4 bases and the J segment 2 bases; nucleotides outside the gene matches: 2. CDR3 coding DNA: TGTGCCAGCAGTTACAGGGGAGCCTACGAGCAGTACTTC. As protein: CASSYRGAYEQYF. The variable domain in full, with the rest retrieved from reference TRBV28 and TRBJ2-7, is DVKVTQSSRYLVKRTGEKVFLECVQDMDHENMFWYRQDPGLGLRLIYFSYDVKMKEKGDIPEGYSVSREKKERFSLILESASTNQTSMYLCASSYRGAYEQYFGPGTRLTVT.

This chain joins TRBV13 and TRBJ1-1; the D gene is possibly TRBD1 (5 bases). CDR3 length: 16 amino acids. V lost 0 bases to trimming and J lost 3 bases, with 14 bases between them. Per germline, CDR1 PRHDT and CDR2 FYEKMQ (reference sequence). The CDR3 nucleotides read TGTGCCAGCAGCTTAGGCCTGACCATGGGGGACACTGAAGCTTTCTTT. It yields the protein CASSLGLTMGDTEAFF.

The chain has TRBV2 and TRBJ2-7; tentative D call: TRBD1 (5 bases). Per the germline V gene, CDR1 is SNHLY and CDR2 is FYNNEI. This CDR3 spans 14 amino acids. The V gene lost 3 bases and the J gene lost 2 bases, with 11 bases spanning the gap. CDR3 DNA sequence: TGTGCCAGCAGTGAGCAGACAGTTGCCTACGAGCAGTACTTC. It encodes CASSEQTVAYEQYF.

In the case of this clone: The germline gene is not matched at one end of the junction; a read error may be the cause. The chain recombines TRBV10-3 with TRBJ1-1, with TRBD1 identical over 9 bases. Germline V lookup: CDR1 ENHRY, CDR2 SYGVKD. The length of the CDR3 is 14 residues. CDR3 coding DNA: TGTGCCATCGGTGACAGGGGGAGAGTCACTGAAGCTTTCTTT. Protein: CAIGDRGRVTEAFF.

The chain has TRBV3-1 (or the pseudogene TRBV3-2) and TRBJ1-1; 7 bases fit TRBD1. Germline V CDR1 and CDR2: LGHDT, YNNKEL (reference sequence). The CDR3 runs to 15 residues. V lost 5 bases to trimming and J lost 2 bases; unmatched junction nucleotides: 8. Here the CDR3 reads CASSNPGQINTEAFF. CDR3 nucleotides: TGTGCCAGCAGCAATCCGGGACAGATAAACACTGAAGCTTTCTTT.

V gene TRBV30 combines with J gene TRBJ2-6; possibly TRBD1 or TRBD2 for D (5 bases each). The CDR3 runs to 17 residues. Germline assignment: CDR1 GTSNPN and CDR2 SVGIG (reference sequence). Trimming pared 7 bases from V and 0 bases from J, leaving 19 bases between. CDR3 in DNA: TGTGCCTTAAGGTGGGGACGGTTACTCTCTGGGGCCAACGTCCTGACTTTC. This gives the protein CALRWGRLLSGANVLTF.

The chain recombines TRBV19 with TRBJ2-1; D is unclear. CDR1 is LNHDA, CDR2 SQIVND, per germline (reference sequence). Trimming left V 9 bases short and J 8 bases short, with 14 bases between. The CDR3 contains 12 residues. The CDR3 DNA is TGTGCCAGATCCCTTATCGGAGATGAGCAGTTCTTC. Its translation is CARSLIGDEQFF.

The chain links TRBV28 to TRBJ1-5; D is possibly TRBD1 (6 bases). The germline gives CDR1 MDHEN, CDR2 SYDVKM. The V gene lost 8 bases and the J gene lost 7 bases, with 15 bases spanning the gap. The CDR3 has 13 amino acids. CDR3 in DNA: TGTGCCAGCTGTATCCAGGGGTGGCAGCCCCAGCATTTT. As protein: CASCIQGWQPQHF.

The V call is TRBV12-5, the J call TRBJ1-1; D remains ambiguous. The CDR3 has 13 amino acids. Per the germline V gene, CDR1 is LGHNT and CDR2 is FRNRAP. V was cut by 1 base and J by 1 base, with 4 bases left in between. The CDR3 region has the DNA TGTGCTAGTGGTTTGGAAGAGAACACTGAAGCTTTCTTT. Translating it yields CASGLEENTEAFF.

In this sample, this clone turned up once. DNA of the CDR3: TGTGCCAGCAGTTACACTGGACAGGGGAACTATGGCTACACCTTC. Residues: CASSYTGQGNYGYTF. The chain joins TRBV6-5 to TRBJ1-2; 9 bases are shared with TRBD1. The V gene end was trimmed by 2 bases and the J gene end by 2 bases; junction bases not matched to a gene: 3. CDR1 and CDR2 (germline): MNHEY, SVGAGI. The CDR3 extends over 15 amino acids.

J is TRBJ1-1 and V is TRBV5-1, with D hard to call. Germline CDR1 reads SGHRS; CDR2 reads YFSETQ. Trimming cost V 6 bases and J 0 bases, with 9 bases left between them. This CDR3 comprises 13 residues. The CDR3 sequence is CASMVGLNTEAFF. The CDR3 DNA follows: TGCGCCAGCATGGTAGGCTTGAACACTGAAGCTTTCTTT.

This CDR3 is CASREGARGPSGANVLTF. CDR3 bases: TGCGCCAGCAGAGAGGGGGCGCGGGGTCCGTCTGGGGCCAACGTCCTGACTTTC. The gene calls are TRBV5-1 and TRBJ2-6; perhaps TRBD1 as D (7 bases). Between the trimmed V and J ends, which lost 5 bases and 1 base, there was a span of 19 bases. Germline V gene lookup returns CDR1 SGHRS and CDR2 YFSETQ. This CDR3 region has 18 residues.

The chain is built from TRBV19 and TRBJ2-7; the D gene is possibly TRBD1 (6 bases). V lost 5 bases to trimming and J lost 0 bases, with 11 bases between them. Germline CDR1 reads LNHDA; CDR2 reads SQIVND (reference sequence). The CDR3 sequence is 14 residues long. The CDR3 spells CASSYRDTSYEQYF. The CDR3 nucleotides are TGTGCCAGTAGTTACCGGGACACCTCCTACGAGCAGTACTTC.

CDR3 protein: CASSFAGASEKLFF. Here the CDR3 DNA reads TGCGCCAGCAGCTTCGCGGGGGCTTCTGAAAAACTGTTTTTT. The V gene is TRBV5-1, the J gene TRBJ1-4; possible D gene TRBD1, 6 bases. The germline CDR1 and CDR2 sequences are SGHRS and YFSETQ. The CDR3 length is 14 residues. V gave up 2 bases and J gave up 7 bases, with 12 bases separating them.

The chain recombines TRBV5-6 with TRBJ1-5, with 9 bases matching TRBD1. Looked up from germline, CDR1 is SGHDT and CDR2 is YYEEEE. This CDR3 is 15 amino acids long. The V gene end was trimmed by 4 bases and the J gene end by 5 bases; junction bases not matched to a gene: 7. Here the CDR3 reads CASSPGQGGDQPQHF. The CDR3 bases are TGTGCCAGCAGCCCGGGACAGGGTGGGGATCAGCCCCAGCATTTT.

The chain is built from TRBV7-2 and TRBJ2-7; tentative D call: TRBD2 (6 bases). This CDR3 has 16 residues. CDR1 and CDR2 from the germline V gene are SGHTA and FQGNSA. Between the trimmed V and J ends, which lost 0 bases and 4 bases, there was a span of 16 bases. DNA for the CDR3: TGTGCCAGCAGCTTAGCGCTTCAGCGGGCTCCATACGAGCAGTACTTC. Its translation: CASSLALQRAPYEQYF. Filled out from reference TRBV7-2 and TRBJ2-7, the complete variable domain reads GAGVSQSPSNKVTEKGKDVELRCDPISGHTALYWYRQSLGQGLEFLIYFQGNSAPDKSGLPSDRFSAERTGGSVSTLTIQRTQQEDSAVYLCASSLALQRAPYEQYFGPGTRLTVT.